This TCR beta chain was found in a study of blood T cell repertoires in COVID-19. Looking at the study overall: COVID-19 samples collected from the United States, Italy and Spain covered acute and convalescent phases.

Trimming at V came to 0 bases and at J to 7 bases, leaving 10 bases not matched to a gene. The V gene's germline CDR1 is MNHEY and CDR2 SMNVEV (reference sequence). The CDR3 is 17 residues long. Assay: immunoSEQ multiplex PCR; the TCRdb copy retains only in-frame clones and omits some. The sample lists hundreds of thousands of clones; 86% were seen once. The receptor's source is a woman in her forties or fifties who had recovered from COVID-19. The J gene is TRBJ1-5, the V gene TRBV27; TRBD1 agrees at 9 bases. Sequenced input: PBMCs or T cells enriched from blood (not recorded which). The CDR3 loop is CASSLSGTGRKGQPQHF. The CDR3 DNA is TGTGCCAGCAGTTTATCTGGGACAGGGCGTAAGGGCCAGCCCCAGCATTTT.